This T cell receptor (beta chain) was recovered during a study of OX40 agonist ivuxolimab in advanced cancers. Assay: immunoSEQ multiplex PCR; the TCRdb copy retains only in-frame clones and omits some. The repertoire includes 43,000 or so clones, around 85% of them detected once, and about 14% sits in the top ten. This CDR3 has 19 amino acids. Germline V lookup: CDR1 MGHRA, CDR2 YSYEKL. V lost 6 bases, J lost 0 bases, and 21 bases lay in between. The J gene is TRBJ1-6, the V gene TRBV4-1; D might be TRBD1 (5 bases). This receptor was taken from an adult with an advanced solid tumor such as melanoma, head and neck, liver or kidney cancer. This specimen was CD4+ or CD8+ T cells sorted from blood, taken in a trial of the OX40 agonist ivuxolimab. The CDR3 loop reads CASSQTLRRGSSYNSPLHF. CDR3 nucleotides: TGCGCCAGCAGTCAAACCCTTAGACGGGGGAGCTCCTATAATTCACCCCTCCACTTT.